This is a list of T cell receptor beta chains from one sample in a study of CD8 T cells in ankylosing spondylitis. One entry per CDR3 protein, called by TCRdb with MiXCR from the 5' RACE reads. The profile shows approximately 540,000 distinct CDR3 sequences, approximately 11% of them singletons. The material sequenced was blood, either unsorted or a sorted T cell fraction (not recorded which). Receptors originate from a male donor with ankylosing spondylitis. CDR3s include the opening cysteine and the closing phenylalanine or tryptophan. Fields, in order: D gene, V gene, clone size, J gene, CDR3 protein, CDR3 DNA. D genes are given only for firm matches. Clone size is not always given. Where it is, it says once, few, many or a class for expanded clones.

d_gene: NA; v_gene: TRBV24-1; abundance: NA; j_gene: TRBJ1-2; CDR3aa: CATSLDGNYGYTF; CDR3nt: TGTGCCACCAGTTTGGACGGAAACTATGGCTACACCTTC
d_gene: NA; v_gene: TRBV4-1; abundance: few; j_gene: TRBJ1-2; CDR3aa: CASSQGRLPYGYTF; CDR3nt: TGCGCCAGCAGCCAAGGTAGGCTGCCCTATGGCTACACCTTC
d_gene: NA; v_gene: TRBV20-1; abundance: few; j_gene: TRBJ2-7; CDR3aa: CSAIPPRASSYEQYF; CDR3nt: TGCAGTGCTATCCCTCCGCGGGCGAGCTCCTACGAGCAGTACTTC
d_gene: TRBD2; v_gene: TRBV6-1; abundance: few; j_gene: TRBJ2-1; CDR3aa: CASRKTSGRDEQFF; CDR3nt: TGTGCCAGCAGAAAGACTAGCGGGAGGGATGAGCAGTTCTTC
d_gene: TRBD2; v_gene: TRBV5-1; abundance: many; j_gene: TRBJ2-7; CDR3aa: CASSWTSGSYEQYF; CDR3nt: TGCGCCAGCAGCTGGACTAGCGGGAGCTACGAGCAGTACTTC
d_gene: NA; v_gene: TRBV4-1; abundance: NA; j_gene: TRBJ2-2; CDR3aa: CASSQLGGGELFF; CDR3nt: TGCGCCAGCAGCCAATTAGGTGGCGGGGAGCTGTTTTTT
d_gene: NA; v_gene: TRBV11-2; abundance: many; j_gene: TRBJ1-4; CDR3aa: CASSLDRSEKLFF; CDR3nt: TGTGCCAGCAGCTTAGATCGATCCGAAAAACTGTTTTTT
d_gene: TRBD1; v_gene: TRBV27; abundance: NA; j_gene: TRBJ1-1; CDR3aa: CASSSFDRGANTEAFF; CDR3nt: TGTGCCAGCAGTTCATTCGACAGGGGTGCAAACACTGAAGCTTTCTTT
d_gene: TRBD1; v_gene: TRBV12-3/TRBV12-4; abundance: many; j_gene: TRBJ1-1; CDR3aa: CASTSYRGTGGHTEAFF; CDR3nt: TGTGCCAGCACCTCTTACCGCGGGACAGGGGGCCACACTGAAGCTTTCTTT
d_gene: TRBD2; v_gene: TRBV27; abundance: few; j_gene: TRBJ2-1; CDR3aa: CASSVAGGLKNEQFF; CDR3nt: TGTGCCAGCAGTGTAGCGGGAGGGCTAAAGAATGAGCAGTTCTTC
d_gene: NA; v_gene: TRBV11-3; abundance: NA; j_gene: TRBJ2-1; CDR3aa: CASSRASSWRGEQFF; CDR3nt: TGTGCCAGCAGCCGGGCGTCTAGCTGGCGGGGTGAGCAGTTCTTC
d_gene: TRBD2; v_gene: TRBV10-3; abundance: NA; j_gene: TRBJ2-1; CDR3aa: CAISEGSGEYYNEQFF; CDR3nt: TGTGCCATCAGTGAGGGTAGCGGGGAATACTACAATGAGCAGTTCTTC
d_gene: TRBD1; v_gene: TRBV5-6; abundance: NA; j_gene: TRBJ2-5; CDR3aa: CASSYLQGETQYF; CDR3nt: TGTGCCAGCAGTTATCTACAGGGGGAGACCCAGTACTTC
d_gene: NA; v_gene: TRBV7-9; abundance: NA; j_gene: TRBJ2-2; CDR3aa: CASSLPIQTGELFF; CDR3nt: TGTGCCAGCAGCTTACCGATTCAGACCGGGGAGCTGTTTTTT
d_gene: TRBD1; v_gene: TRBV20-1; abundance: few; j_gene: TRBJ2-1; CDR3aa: CSAAYGTGSYNEQFF; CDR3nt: TGCAGTGCTGCCTACGGGACAGGGTCCTACAATGAGCAGTTCTTC
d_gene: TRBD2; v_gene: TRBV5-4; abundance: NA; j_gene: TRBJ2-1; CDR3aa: CASSPSGRQMDEQFF; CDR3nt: TGTGCCAGCAGTCCTAGCGGGAGACAAATGGATGAGCAGTTCTTC
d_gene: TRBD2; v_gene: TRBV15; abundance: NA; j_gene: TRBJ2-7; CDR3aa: CATSRDFPTGGPDYEQYF; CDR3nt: TGTGCCACCAGCAGAGATTTCCCCACGGGAGGGCCGGACTACGAGCAGTACTTC
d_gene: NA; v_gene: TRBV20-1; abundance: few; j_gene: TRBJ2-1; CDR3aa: CSARKAGTYNEQFF; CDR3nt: TGCAGTGCTAGAAAGGCGGGGACCTACAATGAGCAGTTCTTC
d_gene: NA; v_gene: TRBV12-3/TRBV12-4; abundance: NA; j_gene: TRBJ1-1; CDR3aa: CASSPHLTENTEAFF; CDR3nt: TGTGCCAGCAGTCCCCACCTCACAGAAAACACTGAAGCTTTCTTT
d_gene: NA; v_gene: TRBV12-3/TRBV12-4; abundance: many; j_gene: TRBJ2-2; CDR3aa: CASSLDKAGELFF; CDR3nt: TGTGCCAGCAGTCTCGACAAGGCCGGGGAGCTGTTTTTT
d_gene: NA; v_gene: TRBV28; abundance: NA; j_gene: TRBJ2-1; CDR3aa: CASTGTNNEQFF; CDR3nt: TGTGCCAGCACCGGGACCAACAATGAGCAGTTCTTC
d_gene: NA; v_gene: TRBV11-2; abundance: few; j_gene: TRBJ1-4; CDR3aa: CASSLWGWEKLFF; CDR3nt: TGTGCCAGCAGCTTATGGGGTTGGGAAAAACTGTTTTTT
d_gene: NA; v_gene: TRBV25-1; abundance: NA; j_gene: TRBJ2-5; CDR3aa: CASYKAETQYF; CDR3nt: TGTGCCAGCTACAAGGCGGAGACCCAGTACTTC
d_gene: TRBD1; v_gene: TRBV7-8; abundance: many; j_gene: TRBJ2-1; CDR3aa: CASSLGAGQGNNEQFF; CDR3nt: TGTGCCAGCAGCTTAGGTGCCGGACAGGGAAACAATGAGCAGTTCTTC
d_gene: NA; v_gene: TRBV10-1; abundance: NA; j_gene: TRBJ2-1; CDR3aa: CASSESQLFDEQFF; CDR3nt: TGCGCCAGCAGTGAGTCTCAACTATTCGATGAGCAGTTCTTC
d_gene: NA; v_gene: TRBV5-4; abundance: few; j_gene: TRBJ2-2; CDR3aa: CASAGTGATGELFF; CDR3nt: TGTGCCAGCGCCGGTACCGGGGCGACCGGGGAGCTGTTTTTT
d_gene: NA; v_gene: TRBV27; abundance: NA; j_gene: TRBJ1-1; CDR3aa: CASSLRMFTEAFF; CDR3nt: TGTGCCAGCAGCCTACGTATGTTCACTGAAGCTTTCTTT
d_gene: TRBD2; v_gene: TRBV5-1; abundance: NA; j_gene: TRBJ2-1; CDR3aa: CASTNGVAGVGDEQFF; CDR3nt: TGCGCCAGTACTAACGGGGTAGCGGGAGTAGGGGATGAGCAGTTCTTC
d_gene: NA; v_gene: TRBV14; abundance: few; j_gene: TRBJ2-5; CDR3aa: CASSDLARGETQYF; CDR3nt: TGTGCCAGCAGCGACTTAGCGAGGGGGGAGACCCAGTACTTC
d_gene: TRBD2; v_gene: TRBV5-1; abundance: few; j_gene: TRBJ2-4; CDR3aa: CASSQPSPGGENIQYF; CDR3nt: TGCGCCAGCAGCCAACCCAGTCCCGGGGGGGAAAACATTCAGTACTTC
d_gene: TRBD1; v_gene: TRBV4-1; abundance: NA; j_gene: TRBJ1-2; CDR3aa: CASSQLGTGVGYTF; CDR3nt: TGCGCCAGCAGCCAGCTAGGGACAGGGGTTGGCTACACCTTC
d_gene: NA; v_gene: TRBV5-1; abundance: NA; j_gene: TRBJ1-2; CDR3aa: CASSFQGSRGYTF; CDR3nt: TGCGCCAGCAGCTTCCAGGGGTCTCGTGGCTACACCTTC
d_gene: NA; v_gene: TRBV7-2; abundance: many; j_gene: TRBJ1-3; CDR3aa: CASSLMGHSSGNTIYF; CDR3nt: TGTGCCAGCAGCTTAATGGGACACTCCTCTGGAAACACCATATATTTT
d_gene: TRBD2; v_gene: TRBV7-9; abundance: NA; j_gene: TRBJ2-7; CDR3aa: CASSQGLAGIYEQYF; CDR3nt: TGTGCCAGCAGCCAGGGACTAGCGGGGATCTACGAGCAGTACTTC
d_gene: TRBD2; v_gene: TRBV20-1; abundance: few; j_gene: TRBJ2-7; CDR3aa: CSARDRLAGGAYEQYF; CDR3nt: TGCAGTGCTAGAGATCGACTAGCGGGCGGGGCCTACGAGCAGTACTTC
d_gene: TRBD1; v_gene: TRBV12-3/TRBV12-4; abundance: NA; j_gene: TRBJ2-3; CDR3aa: CASRDRTGSDTQYF; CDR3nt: TGTGCCAGCAGGGATCGGACAGGGTCAGATACGCAGTATTTT
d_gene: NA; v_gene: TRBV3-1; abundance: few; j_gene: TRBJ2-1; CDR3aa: CASSRQLGTYNEQFF; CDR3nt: TGTGCCAGCAGCCGCCAACTAGGGACTTACAATGAGCAGTTCTTC
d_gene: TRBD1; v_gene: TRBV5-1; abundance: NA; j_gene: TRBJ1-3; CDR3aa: CASSLVATGDLFSGNTIYF; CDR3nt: TGCGCCAGCAGCTTGGTGGCGACAGGGGACCTTTTCTCTGGAAACACCATATATTTT
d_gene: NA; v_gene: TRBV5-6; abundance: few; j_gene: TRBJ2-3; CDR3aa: CASSLEPRPDTQYF; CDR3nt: TGTGCCAGCAGCTTGGAGCCGCGCCCAGATACGCAGTATTTT
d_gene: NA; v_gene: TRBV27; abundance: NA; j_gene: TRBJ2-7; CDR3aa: CASSFLRDSAYEQYF; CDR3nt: TGTGCCAGCAGTTTTTTAAGGGACTCTGCCTACGAGCAGTACTTC
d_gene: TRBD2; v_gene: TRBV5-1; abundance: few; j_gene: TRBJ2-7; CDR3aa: CASSRDGGARLSEQYF; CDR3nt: TGCGCCAGCAGCAGGGACGGGGGGGCGCGTCTGTCCGAGCAGTACTTC
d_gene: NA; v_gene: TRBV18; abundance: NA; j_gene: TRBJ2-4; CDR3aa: CASSKDPGENIQYF; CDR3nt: TGTGCCAGCTCGAAGGATCCTGGGGAAAACATTCAGTACTTC
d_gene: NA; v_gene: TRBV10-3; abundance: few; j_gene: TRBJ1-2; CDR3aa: CAISESRNEPGGYTF; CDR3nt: TGTGCCATCAGTGAGTCGCGAAACGAACCCGGAGGCTACACCTTC
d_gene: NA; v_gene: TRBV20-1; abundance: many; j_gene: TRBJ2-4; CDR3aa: CSATGSAAKNIQYF; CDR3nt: TGCAGTGCTACAGGGTCGGCGGCCAAAAACATTCAGTACTTC
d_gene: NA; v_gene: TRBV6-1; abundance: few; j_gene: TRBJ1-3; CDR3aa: CASTLLTAISGNTIYF; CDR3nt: TGTGCCAGCACACTTTTGACAGCGATCTCTGGAAACACCATATATTTT
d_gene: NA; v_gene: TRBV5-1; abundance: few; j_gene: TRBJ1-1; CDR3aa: CASSFTAGVTEAFF; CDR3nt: TGCGCCAGCAGCTTCACAGCGGGCGTCACTGAAGCTTTCTTT
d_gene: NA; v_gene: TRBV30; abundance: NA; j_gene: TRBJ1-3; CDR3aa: CAWSVGTTSGNTIYF; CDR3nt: TGTGCCTGGAGTGTGGGGACAACCTCTGGAAACACCATATATTTT
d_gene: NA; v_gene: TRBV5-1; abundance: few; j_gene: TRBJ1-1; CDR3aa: CASSLGPGTMNTEAFF; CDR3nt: TGCGCCAGCAGCTTGGGTCCAGGGACAATGAACACTGAAGCTTTCTTT
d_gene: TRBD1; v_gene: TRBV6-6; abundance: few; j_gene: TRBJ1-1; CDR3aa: CASRGTGFTEAFF; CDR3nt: TGTGCCAGCAGAGGGACAGGGTTTACTGAAGCTTTCTTT
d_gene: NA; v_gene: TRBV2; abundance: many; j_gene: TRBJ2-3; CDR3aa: CASGGPFTDTQYF; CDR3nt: TGTGCCAGCGGGGGCCCCTTCACAGATACGCAGTATTTT
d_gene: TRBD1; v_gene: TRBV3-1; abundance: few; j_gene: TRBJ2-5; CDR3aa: CASSPTGVPETQYF; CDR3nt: TGTGCCAGCAGCCCGACAGGGGTTCCCGAGACCCAGTACTTC
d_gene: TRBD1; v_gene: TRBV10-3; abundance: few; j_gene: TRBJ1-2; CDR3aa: CAIILTGGVSYGYTF; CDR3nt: TGTGCCATCATTCTGACAGGGGGTGTTAGCTATGGCTACACCTTC
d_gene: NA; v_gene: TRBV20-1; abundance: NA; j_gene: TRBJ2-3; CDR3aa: CSANGGGSATDTQYF; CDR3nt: TGCAGTGCAAATGGGGGCGGGAGCGCCACAGATACGCAGTATTTT
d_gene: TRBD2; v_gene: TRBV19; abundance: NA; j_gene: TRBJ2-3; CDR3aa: CASSIRLAGADTQYF; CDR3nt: TGTGCCAGTAGTATAAGGCTAGCGGGAGCCGATACGCAGTATTTT
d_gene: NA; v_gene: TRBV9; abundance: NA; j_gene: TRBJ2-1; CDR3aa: CASSVQDLNEQFF; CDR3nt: TGTGCCAGCAGCGTACAGGACCTCAATGAGCAGTTCTTC
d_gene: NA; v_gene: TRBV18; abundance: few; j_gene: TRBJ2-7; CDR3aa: CASSPMDRSYEQYF; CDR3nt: TGTGCCAGCTCACCGATGGACCGGTCCTACGAGCAGTACTTC